Sequencing of this TCR beta chain was carried out in a study of blood T cell repertoires in COVID-19. Study-level background: The United States, Italy and Spain supplied acute and convalescent COVID-19 samples. The cDNA or gDNA used as material had been derived from T cells, B-cell-depleted T cells, or PBMCs.

In the original analysis: By means of reference gene primer amplification, nucleated cell counts were estimated. The protocol was immunoSEQ multiplex PCR, while the TCRdb copy is restricted to in-frame clones and leaves out a portion. The V and J calls and the clone size are those of that table, but D and trimming were determined from the DNA. This sample yields 160,000 or so clones, of which around 89% are seen a single time; approximately 3% belongs to the top ten. V was shortened by 6 bases and J by 5 bases, with 13 bases between the two germline ends. CDR3 length: 13 residues. CDR1 is LNHDA, CDR2 SQIVND, per germline (reference sequence).

The TCR comes from a man in his sixties with acute or convalescent COVID-19. The sequenced sample was peripheral blood. The gene calls are TRBV19 and TRBJ1-2, with D tentatively TRBD1 (6 bases). The CDR3 region has the DNA TGTGCCAGTAGCAACAGGGAACGTTATGGCTACACCTTC. It specifies CASSNRERYGYTF.